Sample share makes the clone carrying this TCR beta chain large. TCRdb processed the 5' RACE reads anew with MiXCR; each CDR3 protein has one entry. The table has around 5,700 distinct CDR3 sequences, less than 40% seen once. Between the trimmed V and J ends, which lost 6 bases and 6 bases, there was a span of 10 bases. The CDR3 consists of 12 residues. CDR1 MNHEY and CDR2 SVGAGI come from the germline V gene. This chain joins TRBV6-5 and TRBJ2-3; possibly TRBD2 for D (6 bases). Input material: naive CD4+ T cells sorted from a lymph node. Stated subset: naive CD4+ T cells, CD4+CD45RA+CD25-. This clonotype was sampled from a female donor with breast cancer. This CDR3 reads CASRSGGDTQYF. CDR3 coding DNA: TGTGCCAGCAGGTCCGGAGGGGATACGCAGTATTTT.